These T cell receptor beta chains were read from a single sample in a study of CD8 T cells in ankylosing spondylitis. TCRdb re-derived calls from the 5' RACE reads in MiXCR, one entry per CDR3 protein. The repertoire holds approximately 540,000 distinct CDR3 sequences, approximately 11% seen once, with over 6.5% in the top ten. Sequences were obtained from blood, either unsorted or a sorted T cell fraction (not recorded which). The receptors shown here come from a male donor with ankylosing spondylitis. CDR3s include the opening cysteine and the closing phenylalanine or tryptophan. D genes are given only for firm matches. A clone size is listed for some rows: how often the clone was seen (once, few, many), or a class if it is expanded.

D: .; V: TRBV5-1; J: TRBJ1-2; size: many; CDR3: CASSLDYGALGYTF; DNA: TGCGCCAGCAGCTTGGATTACGGGGCGCTTGGCTACACCTTC
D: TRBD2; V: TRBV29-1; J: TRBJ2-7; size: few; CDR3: CSVEGFPGGSSYEQYF; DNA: TGCAGCGTTGAGGGCTTCCCGGGCGGGAGCTCCTACGAGCAGTACTTC
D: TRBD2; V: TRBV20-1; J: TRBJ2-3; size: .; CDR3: CSAGTSGRTDTQYF; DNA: TGCAGTGCTGGTACTAGCGGCCGCACAGATACGCAGTATTTT
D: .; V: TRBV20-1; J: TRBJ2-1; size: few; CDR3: CSARGGWGNNEQFF; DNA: TGCAGTGCTAGAGGGGGGTGGGGAAACAATGAGCAGTTCTTC
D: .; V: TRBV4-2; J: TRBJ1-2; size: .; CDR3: CASSQDVGGGGYTF; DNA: TGTGCCAGCAGCCAAGATGTCGGAGGGGGAGGCTACACCTTC
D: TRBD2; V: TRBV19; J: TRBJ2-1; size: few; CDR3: CASSTQGVPGLAGDEQFF; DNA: TGTGCCAGTAGTACCCAGGGGGTTCCGGGACTAGCGGGAGACGAGCAGTTCTTC
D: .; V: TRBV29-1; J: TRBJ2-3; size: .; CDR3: CSGCRSSTDTQYF; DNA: TGCAGCGGGTGCAGGTCATCCACAGATACGCAGTATTTT
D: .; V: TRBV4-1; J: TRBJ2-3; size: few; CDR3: CASRFTGADTQYF; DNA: TGCGCCAGCAGGTTTACGGGGGCAGATACGCAGTATTTT
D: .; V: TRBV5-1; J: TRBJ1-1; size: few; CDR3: CASSFGAVMNTEAFF; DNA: TGCGCCAGCAGCTTTGGGGCGGTGATGAACACTGAAGCTTTCTTT
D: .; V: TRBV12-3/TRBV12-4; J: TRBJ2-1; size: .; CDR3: CASSPGGDSYSYNEQFF; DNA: TGTGCCAGCAGTCCCGGCGGGGACTCCTACTCCTACAATGAGCAGTTCTTC
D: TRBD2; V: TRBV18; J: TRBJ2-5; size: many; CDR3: CASSLRTSGRRVETQYF; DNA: TGTGCCAGCTCACTCCGGACTAGCGGGAGACGGGTAGAGACCCAGTACTTC
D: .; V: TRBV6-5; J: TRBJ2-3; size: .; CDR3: CASSYSTPGGTREDTQYF; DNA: TGTGCCAGCAGTTACTCTACGCCCGGGGGGACACGGGAAGATACGCAGTATTTT
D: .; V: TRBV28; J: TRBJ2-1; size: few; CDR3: CASSPAAFWGNNEQFF; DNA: TGTGCCAGCAGTCCCGCGGCGTTCTGGGGAAACAATGAGCAGTTCTTC
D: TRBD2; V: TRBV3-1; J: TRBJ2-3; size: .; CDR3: CASSKGLAGGLDTQYF; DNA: TGTGCCAGCAGCAAGGGACTAGCGGGAGGTTTGGATACGCAGTATTTT
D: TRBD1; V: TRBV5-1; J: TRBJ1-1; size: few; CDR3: CASSVTGMGNTEAFF; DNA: TGCGCCAGCAGCGTGACAGGGATGGGGAACACTGAAGCTTTCTTT
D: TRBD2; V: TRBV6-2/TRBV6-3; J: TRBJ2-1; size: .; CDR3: CASTLGSGEYNEQFF; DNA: TGTGCCAGTACGTTAGGTAGCGGGGAATACAATGAGCAGTTCTTC
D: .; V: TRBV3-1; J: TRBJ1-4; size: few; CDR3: CASSQVPPEKLFF; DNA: TGTGCCAGCAGCCAAGTGCCACCGGAAAAACTGTTTTTT
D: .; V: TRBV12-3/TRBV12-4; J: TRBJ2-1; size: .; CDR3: CASSQWTPQDGNEQFF; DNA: TGTGCCAGCAGTCAATGGACCCCCCAAGACGGGAATGAGCAGTTCTTC
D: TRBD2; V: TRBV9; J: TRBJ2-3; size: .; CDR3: CASSTWGLAGVPDTQYF; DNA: TGTGCCAGCAGCACCTGGGGACTAGCGGGAGTCCCAGATACGCAGTATTTT
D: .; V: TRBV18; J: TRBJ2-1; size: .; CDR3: CASSPWGDEQFF; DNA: TGTGCCAGCTCCCCGTGGGGGGATGAGCAGTTCTTC
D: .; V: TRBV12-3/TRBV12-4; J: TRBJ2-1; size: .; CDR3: CASTYLPGSPLYNEQFF; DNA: TGTGCCAGCACCTATCTACCAGGGTCTCCTCTCTACAATGAGCAGTTCTTC
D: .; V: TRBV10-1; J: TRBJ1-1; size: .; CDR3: CASSDLPPNTEAFF; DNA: TGCGCCAGCAGCGACTTACCCCCGAACACTGAAGCTTTCTTT
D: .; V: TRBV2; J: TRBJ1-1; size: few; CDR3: CASSEESGSEAFF; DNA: TGTGCCAGCAGTGAAGAATCGGGGTCTGAAGCTTTCTTT
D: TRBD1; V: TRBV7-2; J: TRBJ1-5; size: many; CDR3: CASSLRTGESGQPQHF; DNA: TGTGCCAGCAGCTTAAGGACAGGGGAGAGCGGTCAGCCCCAGCATTTT
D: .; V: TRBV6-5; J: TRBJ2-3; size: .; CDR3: CASSYRGASTDTQYF; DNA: TGTGCCAGCAGTTACCGGGGGGCTAGTACAGATACGCAGTATTTT
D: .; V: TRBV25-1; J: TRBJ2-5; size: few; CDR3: CASSAGWGPETQYF; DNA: TGTGCCAGCAGTGCCGGTTGGGGGCCAGAGACCCAGTACTTC
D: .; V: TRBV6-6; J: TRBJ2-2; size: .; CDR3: CASSPRGAGELFF; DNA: TGTGCCAGCAGTCCCAGGGGGGCCGGGGAGCTGTTTTTT
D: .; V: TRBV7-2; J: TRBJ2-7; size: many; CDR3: CASSLEGTGNSYEQYF; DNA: TGTGCCAGCAGCTTAGAAGGTACAGGGAACTCCTACGAGCAGTACTTC
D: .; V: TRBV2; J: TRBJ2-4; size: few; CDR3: CASIGGLKNIQYF; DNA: TGTGCCAGCATCGGGGGACTGAAAAACATTCAGTACTTC
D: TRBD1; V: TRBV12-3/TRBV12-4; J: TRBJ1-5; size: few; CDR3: CASSLNDRVGQPQHF; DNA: TGTGCCAGCAGTTTAAACGACAGGGTTGGGCAGCCCCAGCATTTT
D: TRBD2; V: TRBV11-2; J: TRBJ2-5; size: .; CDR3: CASSLGWSLAGVEGETQYF; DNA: TGTGCCAGCAGCTTAGGGTGGTCACTAGCGGGAGTCGAAGGAGAGACCCAGTACTTC
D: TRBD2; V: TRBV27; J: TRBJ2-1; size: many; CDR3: CASSLGLAGVTNEQFF; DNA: TGTGCCAGCAGCCTCGGACTAGCGGGAGTGACTAATGAGCAGTTCTTC
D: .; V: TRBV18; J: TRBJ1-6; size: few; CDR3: CASSPTSGDSPLHF; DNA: TGTGCCAGCTCACCCACGAGTGGGGATTCACCCCTCCACTTT
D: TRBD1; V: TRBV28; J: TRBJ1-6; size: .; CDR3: CASNDGTGSYNSPLHF; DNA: TGTGCCAGCAACGACGGGACAGGGAGCTATAATTCACCCCTCCACTTT
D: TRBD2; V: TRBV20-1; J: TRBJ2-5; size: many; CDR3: CSAKGGTSGNQETQYF; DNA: TGCAGTGCTAAGGGCGGGACTAGCGGGAACCAAGAGACCCAGTACTTC
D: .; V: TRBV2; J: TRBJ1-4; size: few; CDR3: CASKDDREKLFF; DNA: TGTGCCAGCAAGGACGACAGGGAAAAACTGTTTTTT
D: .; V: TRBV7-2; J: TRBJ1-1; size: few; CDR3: CASSMGRPTEAFF; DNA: TGTGCCAGCAGCATGGGACGCCCAACTGAAGCTTTCTTT
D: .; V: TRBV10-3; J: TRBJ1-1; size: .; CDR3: CAISERGQNTEAFF; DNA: TGTGCCATCAGTGAGAGGGGACAGAACACTGAAGCTTTCTTT
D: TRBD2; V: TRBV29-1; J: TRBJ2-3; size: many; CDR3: CSVVLAGGPSDTQYF; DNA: TGCAGCGTTGTTCTAGCGGGAGGGCCGTCAGATACGCAGTATTTT
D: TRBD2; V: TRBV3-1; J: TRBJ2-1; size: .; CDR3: CASSPWTSGPYNEQFF; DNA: TGTGCCAGCAGCCCCTGGACTAGCGGGCCTTACAATGAGCAGTTCTTC
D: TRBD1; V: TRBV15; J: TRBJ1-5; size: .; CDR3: CATAGQGPYSNQPQHF; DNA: TGTGCCACGGCGGGACAGGGGCCTTATAGCAATCAGCCCCAGCATTTT
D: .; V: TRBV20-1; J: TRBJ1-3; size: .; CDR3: CSARGRALSSGNTIYF; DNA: TGCAGTGCTAGGGGGAGGGCCCTCAGCTCTGGAAACACCATATATTTT
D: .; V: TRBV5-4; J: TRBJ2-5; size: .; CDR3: CASSPEPLTYQETQYF; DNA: TGTGCCAGCAGCCCGGAGCCCTTGACGTACCAAGAGACCCAGTACTTC
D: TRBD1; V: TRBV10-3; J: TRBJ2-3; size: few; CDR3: CAISAQGTDTQYF; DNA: TGTGCCATCAGTGCACAGGGGACAGATACGCAGTATTTT
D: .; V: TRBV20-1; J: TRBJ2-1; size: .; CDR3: CSARVPGPKYNEQFF; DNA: TGCAGTGCTAGAGTGCCCGGGCCCAAATACAATGAGCAGTTCTTC
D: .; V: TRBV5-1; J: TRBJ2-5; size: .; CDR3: CASSILPGIQGETQYF; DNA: TGCGCCAGCAGCATCTTACCCGGGATCCAGGGGGAGACCCAGTACTTC
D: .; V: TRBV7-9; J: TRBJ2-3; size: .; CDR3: CASSLPGYTDTQYF; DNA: TGTGCCAGCAGCTTACCGGGTTACACAGATACGCAGTATTTT
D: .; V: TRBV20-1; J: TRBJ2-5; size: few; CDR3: CSARDEGETQYF; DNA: TGCAGTGCTAGAGATGAGGGAGAGACCCAGTACTTC
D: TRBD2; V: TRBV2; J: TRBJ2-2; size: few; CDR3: CASSEAQGLAGVDTGELFF; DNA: TGTGCCAGCAGTGAAGCGCAGGGACTAGCGGGAGTCGACACCGGGGAGCTGTTTTTT
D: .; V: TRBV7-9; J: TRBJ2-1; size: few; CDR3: CASSIGGGRSYNEQFF; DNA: TGTGCCAGCAGCATAGGTGGCGGTCGCTCCTACAATGAGCAGTTCTTC
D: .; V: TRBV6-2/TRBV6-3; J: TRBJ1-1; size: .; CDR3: CASSLPGTLIGVNTEAFF; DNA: TGTGCCAGCAGCCTGCCCGGGACTCTTATAGGGGTGAACACTGAAGCTTTCTTT
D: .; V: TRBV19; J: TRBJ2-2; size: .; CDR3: CASSIASADFYTGELFF; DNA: TGTGCCAGTAGTATAGCCTCAGCGGACTTTTACACCGGGGAGCTGTTTTTT
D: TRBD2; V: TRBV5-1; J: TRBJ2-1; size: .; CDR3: CASSEGTSGRALQFF; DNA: TGCGCCAGCAGCGAAGGGACTAGCGGGAGGGCCCTGCAGTTCTTC
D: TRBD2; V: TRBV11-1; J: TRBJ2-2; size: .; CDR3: CASSLKGLAGEINTGELFF; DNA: TGTGCCAGCAGCTTGAAGGGACTAGCGGGAGAGATCAACACCGGGGAGCTGTTTTTT
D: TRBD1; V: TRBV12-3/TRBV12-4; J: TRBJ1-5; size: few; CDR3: CTSSLFRGITLYNQPQHF; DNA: TGTACCAGCAGTTTATTCAGGGGGATCACTTTATACAATCAGCCCCAGCATTTT
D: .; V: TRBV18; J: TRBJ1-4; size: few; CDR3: CASSLGGIANEKLFF; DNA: TGTGCCAGTTCCCTCGGGGGGATCGCCAATGAAAAACTGTTTTTT
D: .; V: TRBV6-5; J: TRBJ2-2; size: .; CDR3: CASSYQGSYTGELFF; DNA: TGTGCCAGCAGTTACCAAGGCAGCTACACCGGGGAGCTGTTTTTT
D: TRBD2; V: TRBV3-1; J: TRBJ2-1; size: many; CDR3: CASSPRRGLAGVF; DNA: TGTGCCAGCAGCCCCCGGAGGGGACTAGCGGGGGTCTTC